This is a list of T cell receptor beta chains from one sample in a study of shared clonotypes between healthy human individuals. Clones were read by immunoSEQ multiplex PCR, and TCRdb kept only the in-frame ones, dropping some. The table includes 2.3 million or so clones, over 85% detected once. Specimen: naive CD4+ T cells from PBMCs. Every receptor here comes from a man aged 18 to 35 in good health. Some clones in this sample may be carry-over from other donors' samples. Both conserved end residues are part of each CDR3. D genes are given only for firm matches. Rows give clone size only sometimes, using once, few, many, or a class for an expanded clone.

v_gene	j_gene	d_gene	abundance	CDR3nt	CDR3aa
TRBV7-8	TRBJ2-3	NA	NA	TGTGCCAGCAGCTTCCAGGGCGGAGATACGCAGTATTTT	CASSFQGGDTQYF
TRBV2	TRBJ2-4	NA	NA	TGTGCCATGGCGGGAACACCTAACTACATTCAGTACTTC	CAMAGTPNYIQYF
TRBV7-3	TRBJ2-3	NA	once	TGTGCCAGCAGCTTCCAGGGCTCAGATACGCAGTATTTT	CASSFQGSDTQYF
TRBV2	TRBJ2-2	TRBD2	NA	TGTGCCAGCGAACTAGGACTAGCGGGAGTCATCGGGGAGCTGTTTTTT	CASELGLAGVIGELFF
TRBV15	TRBJ1-5	NA	NA	TGTGCCACCAGCAGAGATCCGGGCCCGGGGCAGCCCCAGCATTTT	CATSRDPGPGQPQHF
TRBV14	TRBJ2-7	TRBD1	NA	TGTGCCAGCAGCCAAGCTCGGGACAGGGAGACCTACGAGCAGTACTTC	CASSQARDRETYEQYF
TRBV5-1	TRBJ2-2	TRBD2	NA	TGCGCCAGCAGCGCGGGACTAGCGGGACTCACCGGGGAGCTGTTTTTT	CASSAGLAGLTGELFF
TRBV28	TRBJ2-1	TRBD2	NA	TGTGCCAGCAGTTCAGCCGGGACTAGTAGCTATGAGCAGTTCTTC	CASSSAGTSSYEQFF
TRBV11-2	TRBJ2-1	TRBD2	once	TGTGCCAGCAGCCCCAGGTGGCGGGGGGCTTTAAATGAGCAGTTCTTC	CASSPRWRGALNEQFF
TRBV7-6	TRBJ2-2	NA	NA	TGTGCCAGCAGCTTAGCTCGTAGCGGGGAGCTGTTTTTT	CASSLARSGELFF
TRBV6-1	TRBJ2-7	NA	NA	TGTGCCAGCAGTCGCGGACAGACACTCTCCTACGAGCAGTACTTC	CASSRGQTLSYEQYF
TRBV28	TRBJ2-1	NA	NA	TGTGCCAGCTCGACGCGGAACAATGAGCAGTTCTTC	CASSTRNNEQFF